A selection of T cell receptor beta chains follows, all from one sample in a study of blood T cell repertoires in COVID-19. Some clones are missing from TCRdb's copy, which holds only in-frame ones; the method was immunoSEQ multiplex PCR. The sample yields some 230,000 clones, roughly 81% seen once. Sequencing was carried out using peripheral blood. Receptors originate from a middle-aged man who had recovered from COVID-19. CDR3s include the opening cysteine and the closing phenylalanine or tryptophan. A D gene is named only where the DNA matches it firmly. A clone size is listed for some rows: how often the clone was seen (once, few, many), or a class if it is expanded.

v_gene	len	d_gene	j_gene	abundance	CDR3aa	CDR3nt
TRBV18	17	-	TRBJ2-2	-	CASSPLTGHSDTGELFF	TGTGCCAGCTCACCACTGACAGGACACTCGGACACCGGGGAGCTGTTTTTT
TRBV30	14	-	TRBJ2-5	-	CAWREPGLVETQYF	TGTGCCTGGAGGGAACCGGGACTTGTGGAGACCCAGTACTTC
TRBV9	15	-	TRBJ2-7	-	CASSPEEIAPYEQYF	TGTGCCAGCAGCCCCGAGGAAATAGCCCCCTACGAGCAGTACTTC
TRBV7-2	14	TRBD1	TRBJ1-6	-	CASSIQGSNSPLHF	TGTGCCAGCAGCATACAGGGGAGTAATTCACCCCTCCACTTT
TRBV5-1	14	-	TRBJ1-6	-	CASGPPRQFSPLHF	TGCGCCAGCGGCCCTCCCAGGCAGTTTTCACCCCTCCACTTT
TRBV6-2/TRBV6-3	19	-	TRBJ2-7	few	CASSYPSLRGPGEAYEQYF	TGTGCCAGCAGTTACCCATCCTTGCGGGGTCCGGGTGAGGCCTACGAGCAGTACTTC
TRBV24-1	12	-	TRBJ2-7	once	CATSAGSYEQYF	TGTGCCACCAGCGCAGGGTCCTACGAGCAGTACTTC
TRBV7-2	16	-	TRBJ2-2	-	CASSLSGQRYTGELFF	TGTGCCAGCAGCTTATCGGGTCAGCGGTACACCGGGGAGCTGTTTTTT
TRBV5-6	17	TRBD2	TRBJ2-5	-	CASSFLTSGRSRETQYF	TGTGCCAGCAGCTTTTTGACTAGCGGGAGATCGCGAGAGACCCAGTACTTC
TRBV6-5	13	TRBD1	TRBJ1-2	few	CASRTGQVYGYTF	TGTGCCAGCAGGACAGGACAGGTTTATGGCTACACCTTC
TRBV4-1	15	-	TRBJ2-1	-	CASSQEGRLVREQFF	TGCGCCAGCAGCCAAGAAGGCCGGCTAGTTAGGGAGCAGTTCTTC
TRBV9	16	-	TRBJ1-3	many	CASSPTLSPSGNTIYF	TGTGCCAGCAGCCCTACCCTAAGTCCCTCTGGAAACACCATATATTTT
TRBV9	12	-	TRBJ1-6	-	CASSVEEGPLHF	TGTGCCAGCAGCGTAGAGGAGGGACCTCTCCACTTT
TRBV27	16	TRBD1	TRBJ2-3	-	CASSLLPGQGADTQYF	TGTGCCAGCAGCCTTTTACCCGGACAGGGAGCAGATACGCAGTATTTT
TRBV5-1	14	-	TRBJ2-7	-	CASSAGQSSYEQYF	TGCGCCAGCAGCGCCGGACAGAGCTCCTACGAGCAGTACTTC
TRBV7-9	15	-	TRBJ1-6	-	CASSLLGGGNSPLHF	TGTGCCAGCAGCTTACTTGGCGGGGGGAATTCACCCCTCCACTTT
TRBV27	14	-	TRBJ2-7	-	CASSYGLGDYEQYF	TGTGCCAGCAGTTACGGCCTCGGGGACTACGAGCAGTACTTC
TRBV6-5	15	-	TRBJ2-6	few	CASSPQGTGANVLTF	TGTGCCAGCAGCCCCCAGGGAACTGGGGCCAACGTCCTGACTTTC
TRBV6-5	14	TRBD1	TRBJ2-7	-	CASRAGTGAYEQYF	TGTGCCAGCAGAGCCGGGACAGGAGCCTACGAGCAGTACTTC
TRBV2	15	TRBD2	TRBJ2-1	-	CASIKEGGSYNEQFF	TGTGCCAGCATTAAGGAGGGAGGGTCCTACAATGAGCAGTTCTTC
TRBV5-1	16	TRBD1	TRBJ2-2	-	CASSSRGRGNTGELFF	TGCGCCAGCAGCTCCAGGGGGCGCGGGAACACCGGGGAGCTGTTTTTT
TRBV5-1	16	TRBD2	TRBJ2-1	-	CASTAGGPASYNEQFF	TGCGCCAGCACAGCGGGAGGGCCGGCTTCCTACAATGAGCAGTTCTTC
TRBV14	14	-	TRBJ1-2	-	CASSQDWRIPGYTF	TGTGCCAGCAGCCAAGATTGGCGGATTCCGGGCTACACCTTC
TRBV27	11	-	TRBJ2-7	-	CASSRGYEQYF	TGTGCCAGCTCCCGGGGCTACGAGCAGTACTTC
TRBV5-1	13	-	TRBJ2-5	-	CASSLFGERAQYF	TGCGCCAGCAGCTTGTTCGGCGAGAGGGCCCAGTACTTC
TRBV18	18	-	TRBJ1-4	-	CASSPRQVGTATNEKLFF	TGTGCCAGCTCACCAAGGCAGGTGGGGACTGCAACTAATGAAAAACTGTTTTTT
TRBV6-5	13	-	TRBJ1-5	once	CASSRQTNQPQHF	TGTGCCAGCAGCAGACAAACGAATCAGCCCCAGCATTTT
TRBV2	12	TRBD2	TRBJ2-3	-	CASKGTSDGQYF	TGTGCCAGCAAGGGGACTAGCGACGGACAGTATTTT
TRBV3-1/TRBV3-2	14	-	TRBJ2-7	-	CASSPTGRVYEQYF	TGTGCCAGCAGCCCCACAGGAAGGGTTTACGAGCAGTACTTC
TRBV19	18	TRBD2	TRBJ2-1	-	CASSMGVASGNLHNEQFF	TGTGCCAGTAGTATGGGGGTAGCTAGCGGGAACCTCCACAATGAGCAGTTCTTC
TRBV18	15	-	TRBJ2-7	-	CASSPVLSYEQGQYF	TGTGCCAGCTCCCCGGTTCTCTCCTACGAGCAGGGGCAGTACTTC
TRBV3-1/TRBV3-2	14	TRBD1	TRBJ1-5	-	CASSLDRGLGPQHF	TGTGCCAGCAGCCTGGACAGGGGGTTGGGGCCCCAGCATTTT